This T cell receptor (beta chain) was captured in a study of T cell changes during pregnancy in multiple sclerosis. Looked up from germline, CDR1 is SGDLS and CDR2 is YYNGEE. Trimming cost V 3 bases and J 2 bases; bases outside gene matches: 5. This CDR3 contains 15 residues. Libraries were prepared by immunoSEQ multiplex PCR; TCRdb keeps only in-frame clonotypes and omits some of them. The table records about 20,000 clones, 85% of them present only once. The chain links TRBV9 to TRBJ2-1; TRBD1 aligns across 7 bases. Source: CD8+ T cells from peripheral blood mononuclear cells, taken after pregnancy. The clonotype originates from a female donor with multiple sclerosis, enrolled in a pregnancy study. CDR3 sequence (DNA): TGTGCCAGCAGCGCACCGGGACAGACCTACAATGAGCAGTTCTTC. The encoded protein is CASSAPGQTYNEQFF.